Sequencing of this TCR beta chain was carried out in a study of control samples from healthy donors and cancer patients. This clone was observed a few times. Some clones are missing from TCRdb's copy, which holds only in-frame ones; the method was immunoSEQ multiplex PCR. The repertoire consists of around 80,000 clones, with nearly 90% occurring once and the leading ten covering 4.5% to 7%. V lost 0 bases and J lost 4, with 12 bases in between. Germline V gives CDR1 LNHDA, CDR2 SQIVND (reference sequence). The CDR3 contains 15 residues. The rearrangement uses TRBV19 and TRBJ1-1; D might be TRBD1 (5 bases). The sample consisted of blood. The receptor was derived from a man aged 50-60 years in good health. For the CDR3, the DNA is TGTGCCAGTAGTATAGATGGCAGGGTTGGCACTGAAGCTTTCTTT. Its translation is CASSIDGRVGTEAFF.